This entry lists 25 T cell receptor beta chains sequenced from one sample in a study of T cell responses to AZD1222 COVID-19 vaccine. Using immunoSEQ multiplex PCR, the repertoire was profiled, and TCRdb retains in-frame clones only, with some absent. The sample shows about 120,000 clones, 80% to 90% of them seen only once. The specimen comprised peripheral blood, sampled 28 days after the second AZD1222 dose. All receptors come from an adult who received the AZD1222 COVID-19 vaccine.

V gene TRBV28 combines with J gene TRBJ1-1; 8 bases agree with TRBD1. V trimming: 4 bases; J trimming: 2 bases; junction bases outside the gene matches: 3. The germline CDR1 and CDR2 sequences are MDHEN and SYDVKM. The CDR3 covers 14 residues. The CDR3 DNA follows: TGTGCCAGCAGTTCGACAGGGGCCAACACTGAAGCTTTCTTT. Its translation is CASSSTGANTEAFF.

This clone has only a few counts. The J gene is TRBJ2-2, the V gene TRBV7-8; tentative D call: TRBD2 (7 bases). CDR3 length equals 17 residues. Trimming removed 5 bases at V and 1 base at J, with 17 bases between. The V gene's germline CDR1 is SGHVS and CDR2 FQNEAQ. The CDR3 bases are TGTGCCAGCAGCCTGCGGCCGGGGGGCCGGAACACCGGGGAGCTGTTTTTT. Translation: CASSLRPGGRNTGELFF.

The genes are TRBV10-3 and TRBJ2-3; maybe TRBD2 (6 bases). V was pared by 6 bases and J by 4 bases, with 14 bases between. Germline values: CDR1 ENHRY, CDR2 SYGVKD. There are 14 residues in the CDR3. The CDR3 loop is CAIREGARADTQYF. Written as DNA, the CDR3 is TGTGCCATCAGGGAGGGAGCGCGTGCAGATACGCAGTATTTT.

The chain uses TRBV3-1 (or the pseudogene TRBV3-2) and TRBJ1-6; TRBD1 is a possible D gene (5 bases). This CDR3 region has 16 residues. V dropped 4 bases and J dropped 5 bases, with 15 bases sitting between them. Germline V gene lookup returns CDR1 LGHDT and CDR2 YNNKEL (reference sequence). CDR3 DNA sequence: TGTGCCAGCAGCCCTGAGGGGCCCCTAAATAATTCACCCCTCCACTTT. This translates into CASSPEGPLNNSPLHF.

This chain joins TRBV7-9 and TRBJ1-1; D uncertain. Germline-derived CDR1 and CDR2 are SEHNR and FQNEAQ (reference sequence). The CDR3 has 11 residues. V was trimmed by 1 base and J by 7 bases, leaving 4 bases between them. The CDR3 coding sequence is TGTGCCAGCAGCTTAGGGGGTGAAGCTTTCTTT. It specifies CASSLGGEAFF.

The chain links TRBV7-8 to TRBJ2-2; TRBD2 matches 7 bases. The CDR3 covers 16 residues. Germline CDR1 is SGHVS and CDR2 is FQNEAQ. V shed 1 base, J shed 7 bases, and the junction held 9 bases outside the gene matches. In DNA, the CDR3 is TGTGCCAGCAGCTTAGAACTAGCGAGGGGCATCGGGGAGCTGTTTTTT. It yields the protein CASSLELARGIGELFF.

The CDR3 DNA reads TGTGCCAGTCACAGGGTATCAGATGAAAAACTGTTTTTT. This translates into CASHRVSDEKLFF. The chain has TRBV28 and TRBJ1-4; D possibly corresponds to TRBD1 (6 bases). This CDR3 comprises 13 residues. Trimming took 9 bases from V and 6 from J, leaving 14 bases between them. Germline V gives CDR1 MDHEN, CDR2 SYDVKM.

This chain joins TRBV10-3 and TRBJ2-1, with D perhaps TRBD1 or TRBD2 (5 bases each). Looked up from germline, CDR1 is ENHRY and CDR2 is SYGVKD. This CDR3 has 15 residues. With 5 bases removed from V and 4 bases from J, the gap between germline ends came to 15 bases. In DNA, the CDR3 is TGTGCCATCAGTCCCCGGGGCGCCGTATACAATGAGCAGTTCTTC. Translated: CAISPRGAVYNEQFF.

V gene TRBV19 combines with J gene TRBJ1-5, with a possible D match to TRBD1 (5 bases). The V end was cut by 3 bases, the J end by 2 bases, with 17 bases between. The CDR3 is 17 residues long. Per germline, CDR1 LNHDA and CDR2 SQIVND (reference sequence). CDR3 in DNA: TGTGCCAGTAGTATCCTTCACGACAGACTCCGCAATCAGCCCCAGCATTTT. Translation: CASSILHDRLRNQPQHF.

The chain links TRBV25-1 to TRBJ1-2, with 7 bases aligning to TRBD1. Germline V lookup: CDR1 MGHDK, CDR2 SYGVNS. Trimming took 6 bases from V and 8 from J; bases not matched to a gene: 6. The CDR3 sequence is 12 residues long. Here the CDR3 DNA reads TGTGCCAGCAGAGGAGGGGGCGGCGGCTACACCTTC. Its protein product is CASRGGGGGYTF.

The chain recombines TRBV6-5 with TRBJ1-1; 8 positions match TRBD1. V shed 6 bases, J shed 1 base, and the junction held 4 bases outside the gene matches. Germline V lookup: CDR1 MNHEY, CDR2 SVGAGI. This CDR3 is built from 14 residues. CDR3 DNA sequence: TGTGCCAGCAGACAGGGGGTGGGGAACACTGAAGCTTTCTTT. Residues: CASRQGVGNTEAFF.

The chain recombines TRBV11-2 with TRBJ1-6; no reliable D call. V was pared by 4 bases and J by 6 bases, with 10 bases between. The CDR3 totals 14 residues. CDR1 SGHAT and CDR2 FQNNGV come from the germline V gene. The CDR3 nucleotides are TGTGCCAGCAGCTACGGGGTGGGTAATTCACCCCTCCACTTT. Translating it yields CASSYGVGNSPLHF.

This clone is deemed medium-sized. This chain connects TRBV3-1 (or the pseudogene TRBV3-2) to TRBJ1-6; possibly TRBD1 for D (6 bases). From germline, CDR1 is LGHDT and CDR2 YNNKEL (reference sequence). The V and J ends lost 3 bases and 0 bases respectively, with 9 bases between them. The CDR3 length is 16 residues. CDR3 loop: CASSHDRSSYNSPLHF. CDR3 bases: TGTGCCAGCAGCCATGACAGGAGCTCCTATAATTCACCCCTCCACTTT.

In nucleotides, the CDR3 is TGTGCCAGCAGTTTATGGCCGAATCAGCCCCAGCATTTT. Translating gives CASSLWPNQPQHF. The V and J genes are TRBV12-3 or TRBV12-4 and TRBJ1-5, with D unclear. With 2 bases removed from V and 4 bases from J, the gap between germline ends came to 6 bases. The CDR3 has 13 residues.

V is TRBV30 and J is TRBJ1-4; D is unclear. The CDR3 contains 18 residues. Looked up from germline, CDR1 is GTSNPN and CDR2 is SVGIG (reference sequence). The V gene lost 1 base and the J gene lost 6 bases, with 24 bases spanning the gap. CDR3 coding DNA: TGTGCCTGGAGTGGCCGCAGCTCGAGGCGCAGCCAGTATGAAAAACTGTTTTTT. Amino acids: CAWSGRSSRRSQYEKLFF.

This clone has only one observation. The chain uses TRBV11-3 and TRBJ1-1; D gene ambiguous. Trimming took off 1 base at V and 2 bases at J, with 11 bases between the two ends. Germline V gene sequence: CDR1 SGHNT, CDR2 YENEEA. CDR3 length equals 15 residues. The CDR3 is CASSLVYRFNTEAFF. The CDR3 region has the DNA TGTGCCAGCAGCTTAGTTTACAGATTCAACACTGAAGCTTTCTTT.

Here the CDR3 reads CAWSYSKAGYTF. CDR3 DNA sequence: TGTGCCTGGAGTTATTCCAAGGCGGGCTACACCTTC. This rearrangement joins TRBV30 to TRBJ1-2; no firm D call. Germline V gene data show CDR1 as GTSNPN and CDR2 as SVGIG (reference sequence). V gave up 2 bases and J gave up 8 bases, with 12 bases separating them. CDR3 length equals 12 residues.

This chain links TRBV19 with TRBJ2-1; TRBD2 aligns across 14 bases. V gave up 7 bases and J gave up 2 bases; unmatched junction bases: 16. Germline V gene data show CDR1 as LNHDA and CDR2 as SQIVND (reference sequence). CDR3 size: 20 residues. DNA of the CDR3: TGTGCCAGTATCCCTCGACTAGCGGGAGGGCCTGCGGGCCCCTACAATGAGCAGTTCTTC. This encodes CASIPRLAGGPAGPYNEQFF.

V gene TRBV9 combines with J gene TRBJ2-1; 8 bases align to TRBD1. Germline V gives CDR1 SGDLS, CDR2 YYNGEE. The ends lost 3 bases at V and 7 bases at J; junction bases unmatched: 12. This CDR3 is 16 amino acids long. The CDR3 region is CASSADPGQVGNEQFF. The CDR3, as DNA: TGTGCCAGCAGCGCAGATCCGGGACAGGTAGGAAATGAGCAGTTCTTC.

The V call is TRBV18, the J call TRBJ1-6, with D possibly TRBD1 on 5 matching bases. The V gene lost 6 bases and the J gene lost 8 bases, with 23 bases spanning the gap. Germline-derived CDR1 and CDR2 are KGHSH and LQKENI. The CDR3 has 17 amino acids. The CDR3 DNA sequence: TGTGCCAGCTCTATCAGGGTTACCCAGTTCCGGGATTCACCCCTCCACTTT. Translating it yields CASSIRVTQFRDSPLHF.

This clone was seen only a few times. This chain connects TRBV6-5 to TRBJ2-3; D gene unclear. V shed 6 bases and J shed 3 bases, with 10 bases lying between them. CDR3 length: 13 amino acids. CDR1 is MNHEY and CDR2 is SVGAGI in the germline V gene. The DNA of the CDR3 is TGTGCCAGCAGATCCCCGGGTACAGATACGCAGTATTTT. Translation gives CASRSPGTDTQYF.

The chain uses TRBV7-9 and TRBJ1-2; D perhaps matches TRBD1 (5 bases). Trimming removed 0 bases at V and 0 bases at J, with 8 bases between. The germline V gene encodes CDR1 SEHNR and CDR2 FQNEAQ (reference sequence). The CDR3 runs 15 residues. CDR3 sequence: CASSLAGTANYGYTF. CDR3 DNA sequence: TGTGCCAGCAGCTTAGCAGGGACGGCTAACTATGGCTACACCTTC.

The V call is TRBV6-5, the J call TRBJ1-2; 7 bases are a match to TRBD1. The CDR3 is 15 amino acids. Looked up from germline, CDR1 is MNHEY and CDR2 is SVGAGI. The V gene end was trimmed by 2 bases and the J gene end by 6 bases; junction bases not matched to a gene: 9. CDR3 protein: CASSYLTGAADGYTF. DNA of the CDR3: TGTGCCAGCAGTTACCTCACAGGGGCGGCGGATGGCTACACCTTC.

The V call is TRBV10-3, the J call TRBJ2-7; D remains ambiguous. Deletions cut 2 bases from V and 1 base from J, with 12 bases between. CDR3 length: 15 amino acids. Germline values: CDR1 ENHRY, CDR2 SYGVKD. The CDR3 DNA is TGTGCCATCAGTGAGGCTCGACGGCGATCCTACGAGCAGTACTTC. Translation gives CAISEARRRSYEQYF.

The chain couples TRBV18 to TRBJ2-5, with D maybe TRBD1 (6 bases). Germline-derived CDR1 and CDR2 are KGHSH and LQKENI. With 2 bases removed from V and 5 bases from J, the gap between germline ends came to 12 bases. The CDR3 contains 14 residues. The CDR3 loop reads CASSPSPRGETQYF. The DNA of the CDR3 is TGTGCCAGCTCACCATCCCCCAGGGGTGAGACCCAGTACTTC.